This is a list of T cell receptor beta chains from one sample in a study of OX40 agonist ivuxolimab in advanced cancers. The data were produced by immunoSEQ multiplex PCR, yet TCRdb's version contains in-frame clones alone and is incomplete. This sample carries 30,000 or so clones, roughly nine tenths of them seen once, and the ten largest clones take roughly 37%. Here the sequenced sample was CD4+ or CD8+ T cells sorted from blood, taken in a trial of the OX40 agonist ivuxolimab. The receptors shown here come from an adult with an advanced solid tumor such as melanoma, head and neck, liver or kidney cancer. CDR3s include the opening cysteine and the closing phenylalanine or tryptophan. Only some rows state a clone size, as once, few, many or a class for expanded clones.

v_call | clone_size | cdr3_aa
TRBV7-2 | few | CASSLSSYEQYF
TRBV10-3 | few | CAINYNTGELFF
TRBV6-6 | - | CASSYGGPSATDTQYF
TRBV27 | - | CASSLDFYNEQFF
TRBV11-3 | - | CASSQGHPSEQYF
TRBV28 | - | CASSAGAGGNTYEQYF
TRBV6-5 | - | CASMPGSFGNQPQHF
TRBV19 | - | CASSIGQGGLVTQYF
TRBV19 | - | CASSWVSDEQFF
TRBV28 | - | CASSFFASTEAFF
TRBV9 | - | CASSEGTGPKLISGNTIYF
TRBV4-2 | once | CASSFTGQGHTEAFF
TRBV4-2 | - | CASSQESGGNYNEQFF
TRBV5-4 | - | CASSFRGGEQYF
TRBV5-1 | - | CASSLVQGGLEQFF
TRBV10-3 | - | CAIRQGNTEAFF
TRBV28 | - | CASSLSGLLYGYTF
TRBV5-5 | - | CASSPTVNEKLFF
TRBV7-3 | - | CASSLYPGTRHNEQFF
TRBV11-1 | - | CASSLAGLAEISYNEQFF
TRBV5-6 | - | CASSLAAPGELFF
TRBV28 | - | CASSLRDRGGQPQHF
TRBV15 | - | CATSRDLGGHQPQHF
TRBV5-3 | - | CARSPRRANQPQHF
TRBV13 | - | CASSLEEAGVYEQYF
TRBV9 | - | CASSSGGQGGEQYF